The clone carrying this T cell receptor beta chain was found a few times. Its antigen remains unknown. This record belongs to a study of T-cell reconstitution after alpha-beta-depleted transplantation in children. Regarding the study as a whole: Day-60 TCRbeta diversity that was high in some patients was derived from surviving recipient T cells and thymic progenitors. About two months after transplant, alpha-beta T cells reportedly came from several hundred expanded graft clones. T-cell numbers and diversity, one year after transplant, stemmed largely from T cells that were newly produced.

Unique molecular identifiers tagged the TCRbeta library. TCRdb reprocessed the PCR reads via MiXCR and lists one record per CDR3 protein. The repertoire holds a few hundred thousand distinct CDR3 sequences, with 27% as singletons. This CDR3 has 16 residues. From germline, CDR1 is SGHRS and CDR2 YFSETQ. Trimming left V 0 bases short and J 0 bases short, with 10 bases between. The input for sequencing was PBMCs, taken before TCRalphabeta/CD19-depleted stem cell transplant. The clonotype was recovered from a boy in the first two years of life with Wiskott-Aldrich syndrome, due to receive a stem cell transplant. The J gene is TRBJ2-1, the V gene TRBV5-1; D ambiguous. CDR3 in DNA: TGCGCCAGCAGCTTGGTTGGTTCGATCTCCTACAATGAGCAGTTCTTC. This sequence encodes CASSLVGSISYNEQFF.